The TCR beta chain under discussion was sequenced for a study of vaccination effects on CD4 cells after COVID-19. The CDR3 is 13 residues long. Germline trimming cut 4 bases from V and 6 bases from J; bases unmatched to any gene: 2. Germline V gene data show CDR1 as SGDLS and CDR2 as YYNGEE. CD4+ T cells specific for antigen were expanded with viral peptide pools by the ViraFEST assay before sequencing. Researchers isolated CD4+ T cells once approximately ten days of culture had elapsed. Recipients of the vaccine had no prior SARS-CoV-2 infection and negative nucleocapsid antibodies. PBMC cultures contained two million cells per well, roughly 10 IU/ml IL-2 and 10 ug/ml peptides. Half the medium was swapped for IL-2 medium on days 3 and 7. TCRdb's copy holds only in-frame clones and misses some; the assay was immunoSEQ multiplex PCR. The repertoire consists of 60,000 to 65,000 clones, with approximately 75% occurring once and the leading ten covering around 3.8%.

Note on this clone: Its antigen is not identified.

The chain couples TRBV9 to TRBJ2-3, with 10 nucleotides matching TRBD1. The source was CD4+ T cells from PBMCs cultured with HCoV-OC43 spike peptides, collected before COVID-19 vaccination. Subset here: HCoV-OC43 spike overlapping peptide pool stimulation. This receptor was taken from a human donor who received a COVID-19 vaccine. The CDR3 DNA sequence: TGTGCCAGCAGCCGGGACAGGGGCGATACGCAGTATTTT. Protein product: CASSRDRGDTQYF.